This T cell receptor beta chain stems from a study of cytomegalovirus exposure and HLA in healthy donors. This clone was seen only once. Both 60 Vbeta primers and 13 Jbeta primers went into the PCR. Assay: immunoSEQ multiplex PCR; the TCRdb copy retains only in-frame clones and omits some. The sample includes roughly 160,000 clones, roughly 80% of them seen just once. The source of this sequence is a male donor in good health and CMV-seropositive. Sequencing was done on a sample of PBMCs.

For the CDR3, the DNA is TGTGCCAGCAGCTTAGTAGGCCAGGGGCCCTACGAGCAGTACTTC. Its translation: CASSLVGQGPYEQYF. The chain employs TRBV7-2 and TRBJ2-7; D possibly corresponds to TRBD1 (6 bases). Germline lookup yields CDR1 SGHTA and CDR2 FQGNSA. V was pared by 1 base and J by 2 bases, with 12 bases between. This CDR3 is 15 amino acids long.